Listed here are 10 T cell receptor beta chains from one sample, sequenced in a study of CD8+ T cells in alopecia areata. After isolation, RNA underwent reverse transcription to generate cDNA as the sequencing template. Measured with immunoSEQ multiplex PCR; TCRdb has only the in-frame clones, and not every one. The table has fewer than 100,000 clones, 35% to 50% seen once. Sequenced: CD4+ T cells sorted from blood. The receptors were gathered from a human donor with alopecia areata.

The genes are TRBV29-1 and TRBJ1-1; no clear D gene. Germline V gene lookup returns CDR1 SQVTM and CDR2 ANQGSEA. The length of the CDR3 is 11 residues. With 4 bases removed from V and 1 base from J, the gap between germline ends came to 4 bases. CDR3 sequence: CSVARNTEAFF. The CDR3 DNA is TGCAGCGTTGCGAGGAACACTGAAGCTTTCTTT.

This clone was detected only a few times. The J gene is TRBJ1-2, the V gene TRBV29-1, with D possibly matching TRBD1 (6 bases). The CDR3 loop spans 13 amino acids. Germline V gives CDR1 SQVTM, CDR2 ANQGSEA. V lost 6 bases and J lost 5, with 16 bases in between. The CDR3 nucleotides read TGCAGCGTGGGTTTGACAGGCGGATATGGCTACACCTTC. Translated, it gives CSVGLTGGYGYTF.

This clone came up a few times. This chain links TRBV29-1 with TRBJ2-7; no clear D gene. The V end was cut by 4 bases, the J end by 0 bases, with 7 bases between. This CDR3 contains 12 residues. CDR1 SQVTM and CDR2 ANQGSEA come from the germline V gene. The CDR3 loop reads CSVGELSYEQYF. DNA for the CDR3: TGCAGCGTTGGAGAGCTCTCCTACGAGCAGTACTTC.

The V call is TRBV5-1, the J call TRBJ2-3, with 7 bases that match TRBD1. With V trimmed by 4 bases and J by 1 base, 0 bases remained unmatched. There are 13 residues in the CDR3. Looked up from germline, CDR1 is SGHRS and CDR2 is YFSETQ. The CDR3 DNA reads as TGCGCCAGCAGCGGACAGGGCACAGATACGCAGTATTTT. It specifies CASSGQGTDTQYF.

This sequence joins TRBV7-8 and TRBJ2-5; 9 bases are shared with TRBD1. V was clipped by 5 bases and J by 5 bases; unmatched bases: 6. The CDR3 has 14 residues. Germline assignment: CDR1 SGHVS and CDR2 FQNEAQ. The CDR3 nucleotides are TGTGCCAGCAGCCCCACAGGGGGCAGGGAGACCCAGTACTTC. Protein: CASSPTGGRETQYF.

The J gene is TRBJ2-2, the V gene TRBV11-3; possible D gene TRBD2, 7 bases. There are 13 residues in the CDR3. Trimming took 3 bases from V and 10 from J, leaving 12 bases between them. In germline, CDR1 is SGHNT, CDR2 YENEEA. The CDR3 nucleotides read TGTGCCAGCAGCTTCCCGGGGGGCGAGGAGCTGTTTTTT. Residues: CASSFPGGEELFF.

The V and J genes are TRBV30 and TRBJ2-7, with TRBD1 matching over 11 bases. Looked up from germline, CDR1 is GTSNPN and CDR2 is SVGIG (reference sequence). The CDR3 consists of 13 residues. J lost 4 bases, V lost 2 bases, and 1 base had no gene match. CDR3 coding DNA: TGTGCCTGGAGTAGGGACAGGGGGTACGAGCAGTACTTC. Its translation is CAWSRDRGYEQYF.

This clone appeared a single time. The CDR3 DNA sequence: TGTGCCATCAGTGAGTCGGTCGGAAGGGGTCAAGAGACCCAGTACTTC. It specifies CAISESVGRGQETQYF. The chain is built from TRBV10-3 and TRBJ2-5, with D perhaps matching TRBD1 (5 bases). This CDR3 has 16 amino acids. Germline V lookup: CDR1 ENHRY, CDR2 SYGVKD. Trimming shortened V by 0 bases and J by 2 bases, and 13 bases separated the two germline ends.

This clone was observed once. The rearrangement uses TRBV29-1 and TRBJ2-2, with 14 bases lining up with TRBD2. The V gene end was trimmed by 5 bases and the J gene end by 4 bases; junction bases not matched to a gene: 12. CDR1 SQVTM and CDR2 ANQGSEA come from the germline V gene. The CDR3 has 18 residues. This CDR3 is CSVPEPGLAGVITGELFF. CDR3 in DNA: TGCAGCGTTCCAGAACCGGGACTAGCGGGAGTAATCACCGGGGAGCTGTTTTTT.

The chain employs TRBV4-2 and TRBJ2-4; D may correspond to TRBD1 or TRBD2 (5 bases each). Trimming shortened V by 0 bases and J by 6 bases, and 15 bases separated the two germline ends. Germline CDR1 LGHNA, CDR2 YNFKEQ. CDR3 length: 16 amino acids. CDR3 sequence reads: CASSQELGALGNIQYF. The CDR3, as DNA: TGTGCCAGCAGCCAAGAGCTCGGGGCATTGGGAAACATTCAGTACTTC.